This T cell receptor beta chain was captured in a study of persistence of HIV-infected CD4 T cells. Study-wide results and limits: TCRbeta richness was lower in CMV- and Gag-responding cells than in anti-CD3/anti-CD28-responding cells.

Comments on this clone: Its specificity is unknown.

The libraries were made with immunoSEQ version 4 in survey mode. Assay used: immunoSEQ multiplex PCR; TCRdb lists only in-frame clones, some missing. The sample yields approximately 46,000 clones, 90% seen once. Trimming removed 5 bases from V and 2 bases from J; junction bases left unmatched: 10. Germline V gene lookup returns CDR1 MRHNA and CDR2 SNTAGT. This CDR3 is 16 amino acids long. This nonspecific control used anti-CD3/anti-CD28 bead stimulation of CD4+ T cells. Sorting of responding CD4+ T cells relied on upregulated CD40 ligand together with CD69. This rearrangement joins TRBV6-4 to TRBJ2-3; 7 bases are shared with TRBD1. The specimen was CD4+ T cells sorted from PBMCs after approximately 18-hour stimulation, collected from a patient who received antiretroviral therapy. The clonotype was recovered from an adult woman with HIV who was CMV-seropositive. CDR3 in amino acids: CASSRNGDRATDTQYF. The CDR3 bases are TGTGCCAGCAGTAGGAACGGAGACAGGGCCACAGATACGCAGTATTTT.